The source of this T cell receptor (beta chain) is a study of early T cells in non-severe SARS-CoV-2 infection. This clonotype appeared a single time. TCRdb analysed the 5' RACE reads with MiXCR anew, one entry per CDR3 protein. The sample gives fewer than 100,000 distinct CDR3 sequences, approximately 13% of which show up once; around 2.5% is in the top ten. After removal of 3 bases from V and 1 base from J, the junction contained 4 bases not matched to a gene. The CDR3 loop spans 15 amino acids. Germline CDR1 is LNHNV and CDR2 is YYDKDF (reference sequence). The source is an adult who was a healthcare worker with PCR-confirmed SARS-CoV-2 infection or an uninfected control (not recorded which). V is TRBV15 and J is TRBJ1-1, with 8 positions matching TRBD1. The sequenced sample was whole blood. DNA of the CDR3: TGTGCCACCAGCAGTTCCGGGACAGGGAACACTGAAGCTTTCTTT. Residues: CATSSSGTGNTEAFF. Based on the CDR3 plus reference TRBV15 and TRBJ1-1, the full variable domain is DAMVIQNPRYQVTQFGKPVTLSCSQTLNHNVMYWYQQKSSQAPKLLFHYYDKDFNNEADTPDNFQSRRPNTSFCFLDIRSPGLGDTAMYLCATSSSGTGNTEAFFGQGTRLTVV.